The TCR beta chain under discussion was sequenced for a study of shared clonotypes between healthy human individuals. Study details: Used for every donor were three CD4 naive, three CD4 memory, two CD8 naive and one CD8 memory plate. Overall study results and limits: How much donors shared clonotypes was expected to be affected by sequencing depth. A reduction in generation probabilities was seen for non-shared clonotypes relative to those shared by all four donors.

For each subset, genomic DNA was distributed in equal portions over several immunoSEQ plates. The assay was immunoSEQ multiplex PCR, and TCRdb's table has in-frame clones only and misses some. Of some 500,000 clones in the sample, roughly 95% were seen once. Trimming cost V 0 bases and J 7 bases; bases outside gene matches: 12. Germline V gene data show CDR1 as SGDLS and CDR2 as YYNGEE. The CDR3 loop spans 17 amino acids. Points on this clone: The antigen is not known.

The sample comprised naive CD4+ T cells sorted from blood. Subset given: CD45RA+ positively selected. The chain employs TRBV9 and TRBJ2-1; 8 nucleotides align to TRBD2. The clonotype comes from a woman aged 25 to 39 in good health. The CDR3 DNA follows: TGTGCCAGCAGCGTAGTGTCTAGCGGGCCCTCGGGGAATGAGCAGTTCTTC. It is translated as CASSVVSSGPSGNEQFF.